This TCR beta chain was retrieved from a study of response to subunit inactivated influenza vaccine. Germline CDR1 reads SGHTA; CDR2 reads FQGNSA. The CDR3 consists of 15 residues. The V gene lost 2 bases and the J gene lost 6 bases, with 14 bases spanning the gap. Details on this clonotype: The antigen remains undetermined.

TCRdb re-called the RT-PCR reads through MiXCR, storing one row per CDR3 protein. The table has roughly 460,000 distinct CDR3 sequences, roughly 9.7% seen once; the top ten hold less than 15%. Study results and limitations: Authors suggested that a seasonal influenza vaccination recruits few new T cells each time.

The source material was PBMCs from blood, sampled roughly 47 days after vaccination. This TCR was sampled from a man in his fifties who received an inactivated influenza vaccine. This chain connects TRBV7-2 to TRBJ2-1; TRBD2 might be the D (6 bases). CDR3 DNA sequence: TGTGCCAGCAGCTTAATATATGGCGGGGCCAATGAGCAGTTCTTC. Translating gives CASSLIYGGANEQFF.